This T cell receptor beta chain was sequenced in a study of radiation and T cells in renal cell carcinoma. General observations from the study: Baseline intratumoral clonotype presence is unknown without pretreatment biopsies.

The time point was: blood 4 weeks post-SBRT, at nephrectomy. Treatment given: 15 Gy SBRT to primary tumor, nephrectomy 4 weeks later. Nephrectomy followed 15 Gy stereotactic body radiation by 4 weeks. TCRdb's copy holds only in-frame clones and misses some; the assay was immunoSEQ multiplex PCR. The sample lists about 170,000 clones, about 87% occurring once. CDR1 is MNHNS and CDR2 is SASEGT in the germline V gene. V lost 4 bases and J lost 4, with 16 bases in between. The CDR3 runs 15 residues. Regarding this clone: The antigen is unknown.

This chain joins TRBV6-1 and TRBJ1-1; D remains ambiguous. Material: blood, obtained from a patient whose treatment included radiotherapy and nephrectomy. This receptor was identified in a woman aged 45 to 65 with renal cell carcinoma. In DNA, the CDR3 is TGTGCCAGCAGTGTAACGGACTCAACCTCCACTGAAGCTTTCTTT. This sequence encodes CASSVTDSTSTEAFF.